These 24 T cell receptor beta chains originate from one sample sequenced in a study of T cell responses to AZD1222 COVID-19 vaccine (TCRdb year 2021). In the paper's terms, the time point label means: baseline before first vaccination. The library was prepared using the immunoSEQ multiplex PCR assay. Sourced from immuneACCESS, this table was stored by TCRdb with only in-frame sequences that have V and J called. A share of the clones is absent; for the studies checked, an unresolved V gene accounts for under half, and the remainder has no known explanation. Within this sample are 200,000 or so clones, with around 92% of them counted one time only. The ten largest make up about 9.2% of the sample. The source was peripheral blood, collected on day 0 of AZD1222 vaccination. The receptor set was obtained from an adult in good health.

V usage is TRBV27 and J usage is TRBJ1-2; weak D call: TRBD1 (5 bases). This CDR3 region has 15 residues. From germline, CDR1 is MNHEY and CDR2 SMNVEV (reference sequence). V was clipped by 6 bases and J by 0 bases, with 14 bases between them. The CDR3 DNA follows: TGTGCCAGCAGACCTTCGGGGGACGCTAACTATGGCTACACCTTC. This sequence encodes CASRPSGDANYGYTF.

The chain recombines TRBV5-1 with TRBJ1-2; no clear D. This CDR3 has 14 residues. Germline V gives CDR1 SGHRS, CDR2 YFSETQ. V gave up 0 bases and J gave up 5 bases, with 11 bases separating them. The CDR3 loop reads CASSLERELYGYTF. DNA of the CDR3: TGCGCCAGCAGCTTGGAACGGGAATTGTATGGCTACACCTTC.

This chain uses TRBV25-1 with TRBJ2-3; D is perhaps TRBD2 (5 bases). Germline V gene sequence: CDR1 MGHDK, CDR2 SYGVNS. Between the trimmed V and J ends, which lost 3 bases and 1 base, there was a span of 5 bases. The CDR3 loop spans 13 amino acids. The CDR3 DNA reads TGTGCCAGCAGTGACGGGGGCACAGATACGCAGTATTTT. Protein: CASSDGGTDTQYF.

The V gene is TRBV6-5, the J gene TRBJ1-5; possibly TRBD1 for D (6 bases). The germline V gene encodes CDR1 MNHEY and CDR2 SVGAGI. The ends were cut back, 6 bases at V and 6 bases at J, with 15 bases in the middle. The CDR3 length is 14 residues. The CDR3 is CASRTSRGGQPQHF. CDR3 bases: TGTGCCAGCAGAACGTCCAGGGGCGGTCAGCCCCAGCATTTT.

This chain uses TRBV19 with TRBJ1-2, with D perhaps matching TRBD1 (5 bases). Germline CDR1 reads LNHDA; CDR2 reads SQIVND (reference sequence). This CDR3 has 15 amino acids. With 1 base removed from V and 4 bases from J, the gap between germline ends came to 13 bases. The CDR3 protein is CASSIVGGRSYGYTF. CDR3 in DNA: TGTGCCAGTAGTATAGTCGGGGGACGGTCCTATGGCTACACCTTC.

CDR3 amino acids: CASSDSPGSSSYNEQFF. CDR3 sequence (DNA): TGTGCCAGCAGTGACTCTCCCGGGAGCAGCTCCTACAATGAGCAGTTCTTC. V gene TRBV6-4 combines with J gene TRBJ2-1; a weak D match, TRBD2 (6 bases). CDR1 MRHNA and CDR2 SNTAGT come from the germline V gene. The CDR3 length is 17 residues. The V gene lost 0 bases and the J gene lost 0 bases, with 12 bases spanning the gap.

This sequence joins TRBV5-1 and TRBJ1-6; TRBD1 matches 7 bases. V gave up 1 base and J gave up 8 bases; unmatched junction bases: 6. CDR1 is SGHRS, CDR2 YFSETQ, per germline. The CDR3 spans 15 residues. DNA of the CDR3: TGCGCCAGCAGCTTGATTTCAGGGGGGGATTCACCCCTCCACTTT. The encoded protein is CASSLISGGDSPLHF.

The J gene is TRBJ2-1, the V gene TRBV24-1, with 8 bases that match TRBD2. V was clipped by 4 bases and J by 3 bases; unmatched bases: 7. The CDR3 covers 16 residues. Per the germline V gene, CDR1 is KGHDR and CDR2 is SFDVKD. The DNA for the CDR3 is TGTGCCACCAGTGACCCAGCGGGAGTAGACTACAATGAGCAGTTCTTC. This translates into CATSDPAGVDYNEQFF.

V is TRBV5-8 and J is TRBJ1-3, with TRBD1 as a possible D gene (5 bases). V was pared by 0 bases and J by 7 bases, with 14 bases between. Germline values: CDR1 SGHTS, CDR2 YDEGEE. The CDR3 covers 15 residues. Written as DNA, the CDR3 is TGTGCCAGCAGCTTGGACAGGCTGCACGGGAACACCATATATTTT. Its translation is CASSLDRLHGNTIYF.

The chain joins TRBV6-5 to TRBJ1-2; D unresolved. The CDR3 consists of 15 residues. Trimming took 0 bases from V and 4 from J, leaving 12 bases between them. Germline-derived CDR1 and CDR2 are MNHEY and SVGAGI. The CDR3 DNA is TGTGCCAGCAGTTACTCTCCCCTCCGGGGCTATGGCTACACCTTC. Its translation is CASSYSPLRGYGYTF.

The V gene is TRBV7-3, the J gene TRBJ1-1; D not certain. Germline V lookup: CDR1 SGHTA, CDR2 FQGTGA. V lost 5 bases to trimming and J lost 4 bases, with 20 bases between them. The CDR3 has 16 residues. The CDR3 DNA is TGTGCCAGCAGCGAACAGCCCACAGCTATGAGCACTGAAGCTTTCTTT. Protein: CASSEQPTAMSTEAFF.

The chain combines TRBV25-1 with TRBJ2-2; 10 bases line up with TRBD1. Germline CDR1 and CDR2: MGHDK and SYGVNS. The ends lost 3 bases at V and 3 bases at J; junction bases unmatched: 1. There are 15 residues in the CDR3. The CDR3 reads CASSDGTGDTGELFF. For the CDR3, the DNA is TGTGCCAGCAGTGACGGGACAGGGGACACCGGGGAGCTGTTTTTT.

For the CDR3, the DNA is TGTGCCAGCAGCGTAGGGAGCGCAACAGGCGAGCAGTACTTC. Translating it yields CASSVGSATGEQYF. The V and J genes are TRBV9 and TRBJ2-7, with TRBD1 as a possible D gene (5 bases). The V gene lost 0 bases and the J gene lost 6 bases, with 13 bases spanning the gap. The germline V gene has CDR1 SGDLS and CDR2 YYNGEE. The CDR3 spans 14 residues.

In its sample, this clone was seen once. This chain joins TRBV28 and TRBJ1-1; no firm D call. The V gene lost 5 bases and the J gene lost 1 base, with 17 bases spanning the gap. In germline, CDR1 is MDHEN, CDR2 SYDVKM. The length of the CDR3 is 16 residues. CDR3 coding DNA: TGTGCCAGCAGTCTGGAGACGACGACCCCGAACACTGAAGCTTTCTTT. It specifies CASSLETTTPNTEAFF.

The chain recombines TRBV7-9 with TRBJ1-2; D not certain. This CDR3 contains 12 residues. CDR1 SEHNR and CDR2 FQNEAQ come from the germline V gene (reference sequence). Trimming stripped 2 bases from V and 7 bases from J, with 8 bases between. CDR3 protein: CASSLSSGGYTF. The CDR3 DNA follows: TGTGCCAGCAGCTTATCCTCTGGTGGCTACACCTTC.

The rearrangement uses TRBV7-6 and TRBJ2-7, with D perhaps TRBD1 (6 bases). Germline CDR1 SGHVS, CDR2 FNYEAQ. Deletions cut 6 bases from V and 0 bases from J, with 15 bases between. This CDR3 has 15 amino acids. CDR3: CASRRQENPSYEQYF. The CDR3 region has the DNA TGTGCCAGCAGACGACAGGAAAACCCCTCCTACGAGCAGTACTTC.

The CDR3 is CASSLVIRVNSYNEQFF. CDR3 DNA: TGTGCCAGCAGCTTAGTTATACGGGTCAACTCCTACAATGAGCAGTTCTTC. This rearrangement joins TRBV7-2 to TRBJ2-1; D is uncertain. Trimming took 1 base from V and 0 from J, leaving 13 bases between them. This CDR3 has 17 residues. In germline, CDR1 is SGHTA, CDR2 FQGNSA.

The chain employs TRBV19 and TRBJ2-7; D is ambiguous. The V end lost 4 bases, the J end lost 6 bases, and 16 bases lay between the germline ends. CDR1 and CDR2 from the germline V gene are LNHDA and SQIVND (reference sequence). The CDR3 consists of 14 residues. The CDR3 protein is CASSTSSETGEQYF. The CDR3 DNA is TGTGCCAGTAGTACTAGTTCAGAGACGGGCGAGCAGTACTTC.

The genes are TRBV30 and TRBJ2-1, with 7 positions matching TRBD2. V was clipped by 0 bases and J by 8 bases; unmatched bases: 10. Germline assignment: CDR1 GTSNPN and CDR2 SVGIG (reference sequence). The CDR3 covers 15 residues. The CDR3 DNA sequence: TGTGCCTGGAGTGTACCTGGCGGGAGTTTAGATGAGCAGTTCTTC. It encodes CAWSVPGGSLDEQFF.

V and J are TRBV4-2 and TRBJ2-1, with a tentative D call TRBD2 (6 bases). CDR3 length equals 15 residues. Germline V gives CDR1 LGHNA, CDR2 YNFKEQ. The V end lost 0 bases, the J end lost 6 bases, and 12 bases lay between the germline ends. The CDR3 coding sequence is TGTGCCAGCAGCCAAGACCGGGACTGGGGCAATGAGCAGTTCTTC. Its protein is CASSQDRDWGNEQFF.

The V call is TRBV4-1, the J call TRBJ1-5; possible D gene TRBD1, 6 bases. This CDR3 has 16 residues. V shed 0 bases and J shed 7 bases, with 16 bases lying between them. Germline V gives CDR1 MGHRA, CDR2 YSYEKL. CDR3 nucleotide sequence: TGCGCCAGCAGCCAAGAAGCAGGGGCGCCGTACCAGCCCCAGCATTTT. Protein product: CASSQEAGAPYQPQHF.

V and J are TRBV30 and TRBJ2-1, with D possibly being TRBD2 (7 bases). This CDR3 comprises 13 residues. The V and J ends lost 0 bases and 8 bases respectively, with 11 bases between them. Per the germline V gene, CDR1 is GTSNPN and CDR2 is SVGIG (reference sequence). The CDR3 DNA reads TGTGCCTGGAGTGTATCGGGGGGCTATGAGCAGTTCTTC. It translates to CAWSVSGGYEQFF. Combining the CDR3 with reference TRBV30 and TRBJ2-1 gives the whole variable domain SQTIHQWPATLVQPVGSPLSLECTVEGTSNPNLYWYRQAAGRGLQLLFYSVGIGQISSEVPQNLSASRPQDRQFILSSKKLLLSDSGFYLCAWSVSGGYEQFFGPGTRLTVL.

In its sample, this clone was seen once. This chain joins TRBV19 and TRBJ2-7, with 10 bases matching TRBD1. Germline CDR1 LNHDA, CDR2 SQIVND (reference sequence). V lost 5 bases, J lost 4 bases, and 8 bases stayed unmatched. The CDR3 loop spans 15 amino acids. CDR3 region: CASSARDRGVYEQYF. For the CDR3, the DNA is TGTGCCAGTAGTGCCCGGGACAGGGGTGTTTACGAGCAGTACTTC.

The chain is built from TRBV5-1 and TRBJ1-5; the D is unclear. Germline CDR1 and CDR2: SGHRS and YFSETQ. Trimming stripped 4 bases from V and 7 bases from J, with 15 bases between. The CDR3 is 14 amino acids. The CDR3 sequence is CASSAGPGWQPQHF. The CDR3 DNA reads as TGCGCCAGCAGCGCGGGTCCCGGGTGGCAGCCCCAGCATTTT.